This is a list of T cell receptor beta chains from one sample in a study of blood T cell repertoires in COVID-19. Clones were sequenced by immunoSEQ multiplex PCR, and TCRdb holds only the in-frame ones, with some missing. Of fewer than 300,000 clones listed, 80% to 95% were seen once; the top ten hold more than 0.95%. Sequenced material: PBMCs or T cells enriched from blood (not recorded which). The receptors derive from a woman in her thirties who had recovered from COVID-19. The CDR3 runs from the conserved cysteine through the conserved F or W. Each record gives: CDR3 DNA, CDR3 protein, J gene, clone size, D gene, V gene. D genes are given only for firm matches. Size tells how often a clone was seen (once, few, many) or the class of an expanded clone, and some rows leave it out.

cdr3_nt: TGTGCCAGCAGCCTAGGACTAGACCCAGATACGCAGTATTTT
cdr3_aa: CASSLGLDPDTQYF
j_call: TRBJ2-3
clone_size: .
d_call: TRBD2
v_call: TRBV9

cdr3_nt: TGTGCCACCAGTGACGATGGGACAGGTGAGGGCACAGATACGCAGTATTTT
cdr3_aa: CATSDDGTGEGTDTQYF
j_call: TRBJ2-3
clone_size: .
d_call: TRBD1
v_call: TRBV24-1

cdr3_nt: TGTGCCAGCAGTGGGCTAGCGGGAATCTACAATGAGCAGTTCTTC
cdr3_aa: CASSGLAGIYNEQFF
j_call: TRBJ2-1
clone_size: .
d_call: TRBD2
v_call: TRBV6-4

cdr3_nt: TGCGCCAGCAGCTCGGGACAGGGGGACACCGGGGAGCTGTTTTTT
cdr3_aa: CASSSGQGDTGELFF
j_call: TRBJ2-2
clone_size: few
d_call: TRBD1
v_call: TRBV5-1

cdr3_nt: TGTGCCAGCAGCCATACTATGTACGAGCAGTACTTC
cdr3_aa: CASSHTMYEQYF
j_call: TRBJ2-7
clone_size: .
d_call: .
v_call: TRBV14

cdr3_nt: TGTGCCATCAGTGAGTCTTTTGGGCAGATCTCTGGAAACACCATATATTTT
cdr3_aa: CAISESFGQISGNTIYF
j_call: TRBJ1-3
clone_size: .
d_call: .
v_call: TRBV10-3

cdr3_nt: TGTGCCAGCAGTTTATTCAGGAGCGGGAGGCAGACAGATACGCAGTATTTT
cdr3_aa: CASSLFRSGRQTDTQYF
j_call: TRBJ2-3
clone_size: .
d_call: TRBD2
v_call: TRBV28

cdr3_nt: TGTGCCAGCAGCTTTAATACGGGTTTGAATACGCAGTATTTT
cdr3_aa: CASSFNTGLNTQYF
j_call: TRBJ2-3
clone_size: once
d_call: .
v_call: TRBV7-2

cdr3_nt: TGTGCCAGCAGCCAAGAACTGGCAGGGATGTTGGGTGGCTACACCTTC
cdr3_aa: CASSQELAGMLGGYTF
j_call: TRBJ1-2
clone_size: few
d_call: .
v_call: TRBV3-1/TRBV3-2

cdr3_nt: TGTGCCAGCAGCGCGACAGGGAACACAGATACGCAGTATTTT
cdr3_aa: CASSATGNTDTQYF
j_call: TRBJ2-3
clone_size: .
d_call: TRBD1
v_call: TRBV6-4

cdr3_nt: TGTGCCAGCTCCCACACAGGGGAAGGTAATGAAAAACTGTTTTTT
cdr3_aa: CASSHTGEGNEKLFF
j_call: TRBJ1-4
clone_size: .
d_call: TRBD1
v_call: TRBV18

cdr3_nt: TGTGCCAGCAGCGTAGGGATCGGACTAACCTACGAGCAGTACTTC
cdr3_aa: CASSVGIGLTYEQYF
j_call: TRBJ2-7
clone_size: .
d_call: .
v_call: TRBV9

cdr3_nt: TGTGCCAGCAGGTTCGGCGGACAAGCCGGCGAGCAGTACTTC
cdr3_aa: CASRFGGQAGEQYF
j_call: TRBJ2-7
clone_size: .
d_call: .
v_call: TRBV7-9

cdr3_nt: TGTGCCAGCAAAGGGGACTCCGGTTATGGCTACACCTTC
cdr3_aa: CASKGDSGYGYTF
j_call: TRBJ1-2
clone_size: .
d_call: .
v_call: TRBV12-3/TRBV12-4

cdr3_nt: TGTGCCACCAGCAGAGGGGGAGGGATTGGGGAGCAGTACTTC
cdr3_aa: CATSRGGGIGEQYF
j_call: TRBJ2-7
clone_size: .
d_call: TRBD2
v_call: TRBV15

cdr3_nt: TGTGCCAGCAGCTTGGGGACTAGCGGGTTTTATTACGAGCAGTACTTC
cdr3_aa: CASSLGTSGFYYEQYF
j_call: TRBJ2-7
clone_size: .
d_call: TRBD2
v_call: TRBV7-6

cdr3_nt: TGTGCCAGTAGTATAGGGCCACAGATGAACACTGAAGCTTTCTTT
cdr3_aa: CASSIGPQMNTEAFF
j_call: TRBJ1-1
clone_size: .
d_call: .
v_call: TRBV19

cdr3_nt: TGTGCCAGCAGTTCAAGACACACTAACTATGGCTACACCTTC
cdr3_aa: CASSSRHTNYGYTF
j_call: TRBJ1-2
clone_size: .
d_call: .
v_call: TRBV28

cdr3_nt: TGTGCCAGCAGTTTGAGTACAGGGGGCGAGACTGAAGCTTTCTTT
cdr3_aa: CASSLSTGGETEAFF
j_call: TRBJ1-1
clone_size: .
d_call: TRBD1
v_call: TRBV28

cdr3_nt: TGTGCCAGCAGGGTGACAGGGGGGGGCACTGAAGCTTTCTTT
cdr3_aa: CASRVTGGGTEAFF
j_call: TRBJ1-1
clone_size: .
d_call: TRBD1
v_call: TRBV2

cdr3_nt: TGTGCCAGCAGCGTAGAAGGGCAGGGGGCTGGAAACACCATATATTTT
cdr3_aa: CASSVEGQGAGNTIYF
j_call: TRBJ1-3
clone_size: .
d_call: TRBD1
v_call: TRBV9

cdr3_nt: TGTGCCAGCAGTTACGAGGCTGAGCAGTTCTTC
cdr3_aa: CASSYEAEQFF
j_call: TRBJ2-1
clone_size: few
d_call: .
v_call: TRBV6-2/TRBV6-3

cdr3_nt: TGCGCCAGCAGCCACGGGACTAGCGGGAGTTCCGATGAGCAGTTCTTC
cdr3_aa: CASSHGTSGSSDEQFF
j_call: TRBJ2-1
clone_size: .
d_call: TRBD2
v_call: TRBV4-3

cdr3_nt: TGCGCCAGCAGCCGGACTAGCGGGAGTCCAGATACGCAGTATTTT
cdr3_aa: CASSRTSGSPDTQYF
j_call: TRBJ2-3
clone_size: .
d_call: TRBD2
v_call: TRBV4-1

cdr3_nt: TGCAGCGTGGGAGGGTCCATAGACATGAACACTGAAGCTTTCTTT
cdr3_aa: CSVGGSIDMNTEAFF
j_call: TRBJ1-1
clone_size: .
d_call: .
v_call: TRBV29-1

cdr3_nt: TGTGCCAGCAGTCAAACAGGGGAGCGTGGCTACACCTTC
cdr3_aa: CASSQTGERGYTF
j_call: TRBJ1-2
clone_size: .
d_call: TRBD1
v_call: TRBV27

cdr3_nt: TGTGCCAGCAGTCGGACAGGGATGGTCTACGAGCAGTACTTC
cdr3_aa: CASSRTGMVYEQYF
j_call: TRBJ2-7
clone_size: .
d_call: TRBD1
v_call: TRBV28

cdr3_nt: TGCGCCAGCAGCCAAGATAACAGACCAGTACCCCTCCACTTT
cdr3_aa: CASSQDNRPVPLHF
j_call: TRBJ1-6
clone_size: .
d_call: .
v_call: TRBV4-1

cdr3_nt: TGTGCCTCGAGAGGCACAGGGAACACTGAAGCTTTCTTT
cdr3_aa: CASRGTGNTEAFF
j_call: TRBJ1-1
clone_size: .
d_call: .
v_call: TRBV10-3